Listed below are T cell receptor beta chains from one sample, sequenced in a study of shared T cell receptors in the human thymus. The data were produced by immunoSEQ multiplex PCR, yet TCRdb's version contains in-frame clones alone and is incomplete. The sample comprises approximately 660,000 clones, roughly 90% of which are singletons, and 0.0095% to 0.013% rests with the top ten. This sample was also put to use in a study of human thymus T cells.

Material for sequencing was thymocytes. The receptor set was obtained from a boy under two years old with a congenital heart defect. CDR3s include the opening cysteine and the closing phenylalanine or tryptophan. The D gene is left open where the match is weak. The size field is filled for only some rows; it gives once, few, many or a size class.

V gene	D gene	J gene	clone size	CDR3 protein	CDR3 DNA
TRBV16	NA	TRBJ2-7	NA	CASSQSPGTWEPYEQYF	TGTGCCAGCAGCCAATCGCCCGGGACATGGGAACCCTACGAGCAGTACTTC
TRBV6-1	NA	TRBJ1-1	NA	CASSVPPPNTEAFF	TGTGCCAGCAGTGTTCCTCCCCCGAACACTGAAGCTTTCTTT
TRBV27	NA	TRBJ2-7	NA	CASSSPGLQGHEQYF	TGTGCCAGCAGTTCCCCGGGACTTCAAGGCCACGAGCAGTACTTC
TRBV19	TRBD1	TRBJ1-2	NA	CASSINDRGPHGYTF	TGTGCCAGTAGTATAAATGATAGGGGGCCGCATGGCTACACCTTC
TRBV11-2	TRBD2	TRBJ2-1	NA	CASSLGPGLGYNEQFF	TGTGCCAGCAGCTTAGGACCGGGACTAGGGTACAATGAGCAGTTCTTC
TRBV18	TRBD1	TRBJ1-1	once	CASSLTPARRDRPYNWNTEAFF	TGTGCCAGCTCACTAACTCCAGCCCGCCGGGACAGACCCTATAACTGGAACACTGAAGCTTTCTTT
TRBV9	NA	TRBJ1-1	NA	CASSSTGPPTEAFF	TGTGCCAGCAGCTCCACAGGGCCGCCGACTGAAGCTTTCTTT
TRBV30	NA	TRBJ2-3	NA	CAWDTHSSTDTQYF	TGTGCCTGGGATACTCACAGTTCCACAGATACGCAGTATTTT
TRBV7-9	TRBD1	TRBJ1-3	NA	CASSHRDSLSGNTIYF	TGTGCCAGCAGCCACCGGGACAGTCTATCTGGAAACACCATATATTTT
TRBV4-2	NA	TRBJ2-7	NA	CASSQDTSGTPYEQYF	TGTGCCAGCAGCCAAGATACCAGCGGAACCCCCTACGAGCAGTACTTC
TRBV9	TRBD2	TRBJ2-5	NA	CASSRTSGIQRGTQYF	TGTGCCAGCAGCCGGACTAGCGGGATTCAAAGGGGGACCCAGTACTTC
TRBV7-9	NA	TRBJ2-1	NA	CASSPLGNEQFF	TGTGCCAGCAGCCCTCTAGGCAATGAGCAGTTCTTC
TRBV6-5	NA	TRBJ1-1	once	CASSYSHQGWNTEAFF	TGTGCCAGCAGTTACTCGCACCAGGGGTGGAACACTGAAGCTTTCTTT
TRBV6-1	TRBD2	TRBJ2-1	once	CASSEGSSGSSNEQFF	TGTGCCAGCAGTGAAGGTAGTAGCGGGAGTAGCAATGAGCAGTTCTTC
TRBV7-9	TRBD2	TRBJ2-7	once	CASSLSGSSYEQYF	TGTGCCAGCAGCTTAAGCGGGAGTTCCTACGAGCAGTACTTC
TRBV5-4	TRBD2	TRBJ2-5	NA	CASSLRVLAGGPEGQETQYF	TGTGCCAGCAGCTTGAGGGTCCTAGCGGGAGGGCCGGAGGGGCAAGAGACCCAGTACTTC
TRBV7-8	NA	TRBJ2-5	NA	CASSSRETQYF	TGTGCCAGCAGCTCGAGGGAGACCCAGTACTTC
TRBV4-1	NA	TRBJ2-1	NA	CASSQDKGASHSYNEQFF	TGCGCCAGCAGCCAAGATAAAGGCGCTAGCCACTCCTACAATGAGCAGTTCTTC
TRBV5-8	NA	TRBJ2-7	few	CASSPGYEQYF	TGTGCCAGCAGCCCCGGCTACGAGCAGTACTTC
TRBV12-5	TRBD1	TRBJ2-3	NA	CASGLTDRGPDTQYF	TGTGCTAGTGGTTTGACGGACAGGGGGCCAGATACGCAGTATTTT
TRBV28	TRBD1	TRBJ1-5	NA	CASSLGARGKNF	TGTGCCAGCAGTTTAGGGGCCAGGGGGAAGAATTTT
TRBV19	NA	TRBJ2-2	NA	CASKGAVFGELFF	TGTGCCAGTAAAGGGGCGGTATTCGGGGAGCTGTTTTTT
TRBV29-1	TRBD2	TRBJ2-3	NA	CSVKKGGVDTDTQYF	TGCAGCGTAAAAAAGGGAGGGGTTGACACAGATACGCAGTATTTT
TRBV5-6	NA	TRBJ1-1	NA	CASSSRGTEAFF	TGTGCCAGCAGCTCCAGGGGAACTGAAGCTTTCTTT
TRBV27	TRBD1	TRBJ1-1	NA	CASSKGQAISGNTEAFF	TGTGCCAGCAGCAAGGGACAGGCCATCAGCGGAAACACTGAAGCTTTCTTT
TRBV2	TRBD2	TRBJ2-3	NA	CASAGTRGGTDTQYF	TGTGCCAGCGCCGGGACTAGGGGAGGCACAGATACGCAGTATTTT
TRBV19	TRBD2	TRBJ2-1	NA	CASSISLAGYNEQFF	TGTGCCAGTAGTATCTCGCTAGCGGGATACAATGAGCAGTTCTTC
TRBV10-3	NA	TRBJ2-2	NA	CAISVAAGELFF	TGTGCCATCAGTGTAGCCGCCGGGGAGCTGTTTTTT
TRBV5-1	TRBD1	TRBJ2-7	NA	CASSLVDRGPVYEQYF	TGCGCCAGCAGCTTGGTGGACAGGGGCCCAGTCTACGAGCAGTACTTC
TRBV27	TRBD2	TRBJ2-5	once	CASRILAGGRETQYF	TGTGCCAGCCGGATACTAGCGGGAGGGAGAGAGACCCAGTACTTC
TRBV4-3	TRBD2	TRBJ2-1	once	CASSAQGREVSYNEQFF	TGCGCCAGCAGCGCCCAGGGGCGGGAGGTCTCCTACAATGAGCAGTTCTTC
TRBV2	TRBD1	TRBJ1-2	NA	CASSGRDRGRNLYGYTF	TGTGCCAGCAGTGGCCGGGACAGGGGCCGAAACCTCTATGGCTACACCTTC
TRBV6-1	TRBD1	TRBJ2-1	NA	CASSEADRVYEQFF	TGTGCCAGCAGTGAAGCTGACAGGGTCTATGAGCAGTTCTTC
TRBV4-3	TRBD1	TRBJ2-1	once	CASSPTDRRTGFNEQFF	TGCGCCAGCAGCCCCACGGATAGGAGGACAGGGTTTAATGAGCAGTTCTTC
TRBV4-1	TRBD1	TRBJ2-6	NA	CASSQERTGGGRGANVLTF	TGCGCCAGCAGCCAAGAAAGGACAGGGGGCGGGAGGGGGGCCAACGTCCTGACTTTC
TRBV6-1	TRBD1	TRBJ1-5	NA	CASSDRTGPSNQPQHF	TGTGCCAGCAGTGATAGGACAGGCCCCAGCAATCAGCCCCAGCATTTT
TRBV18	NA	TRBJ2-7	NA	CASSPRGRIYEQYF	TGTGCCAGCTCACCCCGGGGTAGGATCTACGAGCAGTACTTC
TRBV6-6	TRBD1	TRBJ2-2	NA	CASTPGQLNTGELFF	TGTGCCAGCACACCGGGACAGTTAAACACCGGGGAGCTGTTTTTT
TRBV29-1	NA	TRBJ2-3	NA	CSVGAGSSTDTQYF	TGCAGCGTTGGCGCGGGCTCTAGCACAGATACGCAGTATTTT
TRBV10-2	NA	TRBJ2-4	NA	CASLEEGGGDKNIQYF	TGCGCCAGCCTGGAGGAGGGAGGAGGAGACAAAAACATTCAGTACTTC
TRBV5-1	TRBD1	TRBJ2-1	NA	CASSFGTGYNEQFF	TGCGCCAGCAGCTTTGGGACAGGGTACAATGAGCAGTTCTTC
TRBV27	TRBD2	TRBJ2-7	NA	CASSYLAGASYEQYF	TGTGCCAGCAGCTACCTAGCGGGAGCCTCCTACGAGCAGTACTTC